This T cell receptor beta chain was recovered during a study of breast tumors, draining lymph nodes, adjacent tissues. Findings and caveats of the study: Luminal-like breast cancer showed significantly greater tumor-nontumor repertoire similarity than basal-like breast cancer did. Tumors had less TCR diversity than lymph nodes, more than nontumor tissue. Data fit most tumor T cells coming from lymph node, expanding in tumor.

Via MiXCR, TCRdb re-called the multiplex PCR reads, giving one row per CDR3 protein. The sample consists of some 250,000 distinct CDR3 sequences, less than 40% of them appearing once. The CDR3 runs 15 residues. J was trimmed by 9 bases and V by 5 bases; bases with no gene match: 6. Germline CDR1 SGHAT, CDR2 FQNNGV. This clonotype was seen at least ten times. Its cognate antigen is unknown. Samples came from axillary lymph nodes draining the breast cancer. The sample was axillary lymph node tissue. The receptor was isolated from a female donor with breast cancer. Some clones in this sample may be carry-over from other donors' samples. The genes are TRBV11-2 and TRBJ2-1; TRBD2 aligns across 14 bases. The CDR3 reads CASSMGLAGVREQFF. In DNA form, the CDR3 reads TGTGCCAGCAGCATGGGACTAGCGGGAGTCCGTGAGCAGTTCTTC.